Shown below are 8 T cell receptor beta chains from a single sample sequenced in a study of T cells in Graves' hyperthyroidism and ophthalmopathy (dated by TCRdb to the late 2010s). The library was made by multiplex PCR. Instrument on record: Illumina HiSeq 2000. The TCR beta CDR3 regions were amplified from the RNA transcripts. A first-round RT-PCR of the TCR CDR3 used the HTBI primer set with the Qiagen OneStep RT-PCR kit. The public reads were reanalyzed by TCRdb: fastp trimming at Q25, MiXCR alignment, in-frame beta chains only. All rows with the same CDR3 protein become a single entry with the most common DNA and genes. Within this sample are 300,000 to 400,000 distinct CDR3 sequences, with roughly 21% of them counted one time only. The top ten clonotypes cover 50% of the sample. Material for sequencing was blood. All receptors come from a woman between 45 and 65 years old with Graves' hyperthyroidism.

The chain couples TRBV6-1 to TRBJ1-2; D unclear. The V gene's germline CDR1 is MNHNS and CDR2 SASEGT. V lost 7 bases to trimming and J lost 0 bases, with 21 bases between them. This CDR3 has 17 amino acids. CDR3 DNA: TGTGCCAGCATCCGAAATCCGGGCAGGACGGCTAACTATGGCTACACCTTC. As protein: CASIRNPGRTANYGYTF.

In this sample, this clonotype turned up a few times. The chain links TRBV3-1 to TRBJ1-4, with D possibly being TRBD1 (5 bases). Germline lookup yields CDR1 LGHDT and CDR2 YNNKEL (reference sequence). V lost 2 bases, J lost 1 base, and 5 bases lay in between. The CDR3 runs to 14 residues. The CDR3 loop reads CASSQQGTNEKLFF. The DNA for the CDR3 is TGTGCCAGCAGCCAACAGGGAACTAATGAAAAACTGTTTTTT.

In this sample, this clonotype turned up many times. The rearrangement links TRBV20-1 to TRBJ2-4; no definite D call. Germline values: CDR1 DFQATT, CDR2 SNEGSKA (reference sequence). The CDR3 sequence is 13 residues long. The V end was cut by 2 bases, the J end by 8 bases, with 13 bases between. The CDR3 loop is CSARRPVQDIQYF. In nucleotides, the CDR3 is TGCAGTGCTAGAAGGCCAGTCCAAGACATTCAGTACTTC.

In this sample, this clonotype turned up many times. The chain has TRBV9 and TRBJ2-1; D could derive from TRBD1 or TRBD2 (5 bases each). The CDR3 has 14 amino acids. The germline gives CDR1 SGDLS, CDR2 YYNGEE. Trimming removed 3 bases from V and 8 bases from J, with 15 bases in between. The CDR3 DNA reads TGTGCCAGCAGCGGGGGGACCACAGGCCATGAGCAGTTCTTC. Amino acids: CASSGGTTGHEQFF.

This clonotype was observed at least ten times. V usage is TRBV20-1 and J usage is TRBJ2-5, with unresolved D. The V end lost 3 bases, the J end lost 0 bases, and 14 bases lay between the germline ends. The CDR3 has 15 residues. Germline CDR1 and CDR2: DFQATT and SNEGSKA (reference sequence). The CDR3 nucleotides read TGCAGTGCTAGTGGCCAGAGGTGGAACCAAGAGACCCAGTACTTC. Translating it yields CSASGQRWNQETQYF.

The V gene is TRBV3-1, the J gene TRBJ2-1; 8 bases line up with TRBD2. The V and J ends lost 1 base and 9 bases, in that order; junction bases with no gene match: 8. Germline loops: CDR1 LGHDT, CDR2 YNNKEL (reference sequence). The CDR3 extends over 15 amino acids. The CDR3 loop reads CASSQVGSGIGEQFF. The CDR3 DNA follows: TGTGCCAGCAGCCAAGTTGGTAGCGGGATTGGTGAGCAGTTCTTC.

The genes are TRBV18 and TRBJ2-5; perhaps TRBD2 as D (5 bases). Deletions cut 3 bases from V and 3 bases from J, with 17 bases between. The CDR3 spans 16 residues. Germline loops: CDR1 KGHSH, CDR2 LQKENI. The CDR3 DNA reads as TGTGCCAGCTCACCCATTCGACTACCCTTTAAAGAGACCCAGTACTTC. Translating gives CASSPIRLPFKETQYF.

This clonotype was seen many times. The chain combines TRBV30 with TRBJ2-6; the D is unclear. The CDR3 is made up of 15 amino acids. The V gene lost 7 bases and the J gene lost 0 bases, with 13 bases spanning the gap. CDR1 is GTSNPN, CDR2 SVGIG, per germline (reference sequence). The DNA of the CDR3 is TGTGCCTCCCTGGAGACGAACTCTGGGGCCAACGTCCTGACTTTC. The encoded protein is CASLETNSGANVLTF. Looking up the rest from reference TRBV30 and TRBJ2-6 gives the full variable domain: SQTIHQWPATLVQPVGSPLSLECTVEGTSNPNLYWYRQAAGRGLQLLFYSVGIGQISSEVPQNLSASRPQDRQFILSSKKLLLSDSGFYLCASLETNSGANVLTFGAGSRLTVL.